The TCR beta chain under discussion was sequenced for a study of cytomegalovirus exposure and HLA in healthy donors. With respect to this clone: Its antigen is still unknown.

This CDR3 has 15 residues. CDR1 is MNHEY, CDR2 SMNVEV, per germline (reference sequence). V lost 5 bases and J lost 0, with 13 bases in between. Study-wide results and caveats: The classifier reportedly diagnosed cytomegalovirus status with high sensitivity and specificity. TCR sequences were mostly rare, though some public TCRs occurred in many donors. Subsequent analysis revealed that first-cohort TCR clusters tended to co-occur in the 130 or so validation repertoires. Testing in vitro showed three CMV-associated chains specific for CMV antigens.

Profiled with immunoSEQ multiplex PCR; TCRdb holds only in-frame clones, not every one. The sample holds hundreds of thousands of clones, 65% to 85% seen once. Specimen: PBMCs. This clonotype was sampled from a woman in her thirties in good health and CMV-seropositive. The chain has TRBV27 and TRBJ1-1, with a possible D match to TRBD1 (5 bases). This CDR3 reads CASSGGWKMNTEAFF. Here the CDR3 DNA reads TGTGCCAGCAGTGGGGGGTGGAAAATGAACACTGAAGCTTTCTTT.